Below, 5 T cell receptor beta chains from the same sample are listed, as sequenced in a study of blood T cell repertoires in COVID-19. Clones were read by immunoSEQ multiplex PCR, and TCRdb kept only the in-frame ones, dropping some. The data hold 130,000 to 150,000 clones, with 84% observed a single time. Sequenced material: PBMCs or T cells enriched from blood (not recorded which). The receptor source for this set is a woman aged 45-59 years who had been exposed to COVID-19.

The chain is built from TRBV29-1 and TRBJ1-1; no firm D call. The CDR3 sequence is 12 residues long. Germline CDR1 and CDR2: SQVTM and ANQGSEA. V gave up 4 bases and J gave up 2 bases, with 8 bases separating them. CDR3 coding DNA: TGCAGCGTTGCCGGGTCAAACACTGAAGCTTTCTTT. Residues: CSVAGSNTEAFF.

This sequence joins TRBV27 and TRBJ2-2; TRBD2 might be the D (5 bases). The germline V gene has CDR1 MNHEY and CDR2 SMNVEV (reference sequence). The CDR3 spans 16 residues. Trimming cost V 5 bases and J 4 bases, with 17 bases left between them. The CDR3 sequence: CASSLPMASGTGELFF. The DNA of the CDR3 is TGTGCCAGCAGTCTCCCCATGGCAAGCGGCACCGGGGAGCTGTTTTTT.

This sequence joins TRBV29-1 and TRBJ2-7; a weak D match, TRBD2 (5 bases). Trimming took 5 bases from V and 2 from J, leaving 7 bases between them. The germline V gene encodes CDR1 SQVTM and CDR2 ANQGSEA. The CDR3 length is 11 residues. The CDR3 DNA sequence: TGCAGCGTTCGAGGGCCCTACGAGCAGTACTTC. This translates into CSVRGPYEQYF.

This chain links TRBV15 with TRBJ2-1, with a possible D match to TRBD2 (6 bases). The CDR3 is 14 amino acids. The germline V gene has CDR1 LNHNV and CDR2 YYDKDF (reference sequence). Trimming cost V 4 bases and J 5 bases, with 12 bases left between them. CDR3 DNA: TGTGCCACCAGCAATCCCGCGGGGAACAATGAGCAGTTCTTC. Protein product: CATSNPAGNNEQFF.

The chain links TRBV5-1 to TRBJ2-5; 9 bases fit TRBD1. V gave up 0 bases and J gave up 5 bases; unmatched junction bases: 5. Per the germline V gene, CDR1 is SGHRS and CDR2 is YFSETQ. This CDR3 spans 15 amino acids. CDR3: CASSLGTGGGETQYF. CDR3 coding DNA: TGCGCCAGCAGCTTGGGAACAGGGGGCGGTGAGACCCAGTACTTC.